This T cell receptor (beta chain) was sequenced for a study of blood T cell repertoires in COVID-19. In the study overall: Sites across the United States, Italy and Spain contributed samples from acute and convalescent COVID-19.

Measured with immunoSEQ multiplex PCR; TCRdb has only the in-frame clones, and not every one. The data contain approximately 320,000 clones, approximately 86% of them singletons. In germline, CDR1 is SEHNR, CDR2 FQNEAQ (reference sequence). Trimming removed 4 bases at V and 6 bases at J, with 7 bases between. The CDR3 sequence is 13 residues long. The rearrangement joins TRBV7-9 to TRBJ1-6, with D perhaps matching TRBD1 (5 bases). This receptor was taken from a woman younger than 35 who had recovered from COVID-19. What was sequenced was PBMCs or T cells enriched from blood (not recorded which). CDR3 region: CASSYQGNSPLHF. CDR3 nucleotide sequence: TGTGCCAGCAGCTACCAGGGTAATTCACCCCTCCACTTT.